Included here is one T cell receptor beta chain sequence, with context. There is no known antigen for this receptor. Per-base qualities were not stored, and no clone one base away is much larger. At the junction V is shortened by 4 bases and J by 0 bases; bases outside the gene matches: 4. The cysteine opens and the phenylalanine closes a CDR3 of 16 amino acids. Only the CDR3 DNA stays, 48 bases, in frame from base 1. The germline V gene provides CDR1 MDHEN and CDR2 SYDVKM. This sample is drawn from a study of blood T cells in healthy people across ages (dated by TCRdb to between 2014 and 2016). Context from the whole study: Template switching captured roughly one uniquely barcoded TCR beta cDNA molecule per two T cells in model experiments. Using deep sequencing normalized with unique cDNA molecular identifiers, the study measured how TCR beta repertoire diversity changes with age. Using the same blood draw, the study looked at two additional independent replicas of 1 million unique cDNA reads for two donors, one aged 18 to 30 and the other aged 80 or older. The donors were split into four age groups: young (average 16 years), middle-aged (roughly 39), aged (more than 55) and long-lived (approximately 80). To avoid experimental bias, donors of different ages were distributed randomly across sequencing lanes. The paper as a whole reports these results and caveats: Since profiling was done on bulk unsorted PBMCs, naive and antigen-experienced compartments could not be conclusively compared. Compared with the aged group, the long-lived group had more naive CD4+ T cells, fewer expanded clones and increased TCR diversity, a pattern suggesting age selection. Total diversity estimates from one million sequenced T cells were considered lower bounds and underestimates. As age increased, observed TCR beta diversity per million T cells dropped in a roughly linear way, and a significant reduction was already evident by age about 40. The percentage of naive T cells measured by flow cytometry correlated strongly with observed TCR beta diversity. The CMV infection status of donors was not known, potentially confounding age-related changes in expanded clonotypes.

The roughly 39 donors, aged about 6 to 95 years, were systemically healthy Caucasian individuals from Russia. Each donor gave 9.5 to 10 milliliters of peripheral blood, drawn into EDTA-treated Vacutainer tubes. Ficoll-Paque density-gradient centrifugation was used to isolate PBMCs, with at least 6.5 million per sample. Total RNA was extracted from PBMCs with Trizol reagent, with at least 5.5 micrograms obtained per sample. For every donor, an aliquot of PBMCs went through flow cytometry to measure the percentages of naive CD45RAhigh/CD27high T cells. The protocol used for the library was 5' RACE. The instrument given in TCRdb is Illumina HiSeq 2500. A second PCR of about 7 to 12 cycles was performed with a sample-barcoded 5' primer and a J-beta primer mix. A unique molecular identifier was introduced onto each TCR beta cDNA molecule by a template-switch 5' adaptor carrying 12 random nucleotides. At least 2.5 million CDR3-containing paired-end reads were obtained from each sample. First-strand cDNA synthesis was performed from all RNA using the Mint cDNA synthesis kit, with priming by a TRBC-specific oligonucleotide. After uracil-DNA glycosylase treatment, a first 18-cycle PCR used universal primers M1SS and BC2_uni_R on all cDNA. The study's own analysis went as follows. Normalization of each sample was performed by random selection of 1 million high-quality reads, each carrying a distinct molecular identifier. Reads sharing molecular identifiers were discarded rather than binned into consensus sequences. MiTCR, run with a Q25 quality threshold and the strictest error-elimination algorithm, handled CDR3 identification, clonotype clustering and error correction. A nonparametric unseen species model with Euler transformation was used to estimate a lower bound on total TCR beta diversity. TCRdb took the public reads, trimmed them with fastp at Q25, ran MiXCR for clone calling and kept in-frame beta chains. Rows matching on CDR3 protein sequence are summarized as one entry with the most common DNA and genes. TCRdb, rather than the study authors, made the V and J calls. The sample profile shows over 600,000 distinct CDR3 sequences; around 20% of them were found once. The ten largest clones represent roughly 3.9% of the sample.

Recombination connected TRBV28 to TRBJ2-1, with 9 bases in between that match TRBD2. The receptor's source is a man aged 65 to 85 in good health. Sequenced material: blood. The sequence in DNA is TGTGCCAGCAGTTCACCTAGCGGGAACTCCTACAATGAGCAGTTCTTC. Translated, it gives CASSSPSGNSYNEQFF.